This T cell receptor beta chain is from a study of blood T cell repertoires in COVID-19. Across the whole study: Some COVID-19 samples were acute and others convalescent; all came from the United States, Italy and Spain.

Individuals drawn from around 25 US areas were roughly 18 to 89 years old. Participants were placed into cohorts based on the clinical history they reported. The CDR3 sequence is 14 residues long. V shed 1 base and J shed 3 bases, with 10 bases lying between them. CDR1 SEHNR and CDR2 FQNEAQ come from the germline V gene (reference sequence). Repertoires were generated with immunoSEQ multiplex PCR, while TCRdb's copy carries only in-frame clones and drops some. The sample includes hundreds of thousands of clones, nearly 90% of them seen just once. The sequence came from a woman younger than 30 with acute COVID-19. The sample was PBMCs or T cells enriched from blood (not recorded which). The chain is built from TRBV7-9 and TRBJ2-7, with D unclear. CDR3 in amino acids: CASSLENQDYEQYF. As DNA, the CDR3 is TGTGCCAGCAGCTTAGAGAATCAGGACTACGAGCAGTACTTC.